This T cell receptor (beta chain) was identified in a study of spatial heterogeneity in lung cancer. This clonotype was counted only a few times. The length of the CDR3 is 14 residues. Germline CDR1 MNHNY, CDR2 SVGAGI (reference sequence). J lost 5 bases, V lost 5 bases, and 3 bases had no gene match. TCRdb used MiXCR to reprocess the 5' RACE reads, holding one entry per CDR3 protein. This table holds some 55,000 distinct CDR3 sequences, about 6.6% found once. The sample's time point: sample taken at primary tumor resection. Sequencing used PBMCs, obtained at surgery. The origin of this receptor is a female donor with early-stage non-small cell lung cancer. The V gene is TRBV6-6, the J gene TRBJ1-1, with TRBD1 matching over 12 bases. The CDR3 spells CASSGTGGETEAFF. The CDR3 DNA follows: TGTGCCAGCAGTGGGACAGGGGGCGAGACTGAAGCTTTCTTT.